This T cell receptor (beta chain) appears in the sequencing data of a study of cytomegalovirus exposure and HLA in healthy donors (dated by TCRdb to about 2017). General notes on the study: In an earlier analysis of several hundred of the donors, about 260 Gb of sequence data and approximately 100 million unique TCR beta sequences from 180 million or so T cells were reported. An early release covering roughly 640 HLA-typed donors comprised 250 to 350 gigabases of sequencing data and tens of millions of unique TCR sequences. The genetic ancestry cluster associated with self-reported Caucasian donors included about 84% of the roughly 390 genotyped donors. The study aimed to test whether signatures of past pathogen exposure could be identified by cataloging public T cell receptors. The study profiled the T cell repertoires of 666 subjects by immunosequencing and related them to cytomegalovirus serostatus. A separate validation cohort of roughly 120 different subjects was used in addition to the 666-subject first cohort. To predict cytomegalovirus infection status, the study combined high-throughput TCR immunosequencing, statistical association of individual TCRs with disease status, and machine learning. A later analysis re-analyzed previously published TCR beta repertoires from approximately 670 donors and added high-resolution HLA genotyping to study TCR occurrence patterns. Rather than using new phenotypic data, the later analysis identified candidate immune exposures from TCR beta sequences and from how often those sequences occurred across donors. To decide whether each TCR beta V gene segment behaved as functional or pseudogenic, an earlier analysis of some 600 of the donors relied on high-throughput TCR beta sequencing. Alongside the repertoire data, information on donor age, sex, ethnicity and CMV serostatus was compiled. Genome-wide SNP genotypes for about 60% of the roughly 700 donors were used in a later genetic analysis, which treated that subset as a discovery cohort. All discovery cohort repertoires had been generated using a single sequencing platform. Class I and class II HLA loci were covered by the typing at four-digit resolution. Typing coverage varied by locus: about 629-640 donors for A, B, C, DRB1 and DQB1; about 520 for DQA1; more than 600 for DPA1; more than 450 for DPB1. Four or five DR-DQ haplotypes were handled as single units for association and clustering because linkage in the cohort was strong. Among around 400 genotyped donors of the cohort, an average of 235,054 unique TCR beta nucleotide sequences were sequenced per donor, roughly 20% of them non-productive. Overall study results and their limits: In a later analysis, HLA-associated TCR beta chains showed more clonal expansion and lower generation probabilities than non-associated chains that were equally common. In an earlier analysis of fewer than 750 of the donors, most TCR beta V segments were observed in productive rearrangements about 87% or about 30% of the time, broadly matching IMGT annotations. Compared with the roughly 720-donor mean, donors in an Asian-associated ancestry cluster had fewer N-insertions in productive TCRs, according to a later genetic analysis. Strong co-occurrence of HLA alleles, especially DR and DQ, made assigning TCR associations to individual alleles difficult. At a false discovery rate of 0.05, a later analysis linked approximately 18,000 TCR beta sequences to specific HLA alleles. According to a later analysis, most CMV-associated TCR beta chains appeared to be HLA-restricted, and the HLA associations seemed to be driven largely by CMV exposure. Roughly uniform sequencing depth across donors was assumed in presence/absence analyses, although this assumption may not hold. According to a later analysis, TCR association rates differed among HLA loci, with DRB1 alleles showing the most associated TCRs and HLA-C alleles showing the fewest. The cohort was sequenced for TCR beta chains only, and without alpha or paired-chain data the features that could be detected were limited. A further reported finding was that TCR beta sequences accurately predicted the HLA-A and HLA-B alleles for most subjects in the first cohort. The study listed 150 to 200 TCR beta chains as associated with cytomegalovirus. Because counts were too low, seventeen rarely observed V segments, including chromosome 9 orphons, were excluded from the earlier analysis of 587 of the donors. It was suggested by the authors that the approach could potentially be generalized to other disease states and immunological phenotypes. Correlated functional status among segregating V segments might reflect linkage disequilibrium, but an unknown experimental factor could not be ruled out. For the cohort, immune exposure information was limited to CMV serostatus. Cytomegalovirus status was reported to be diagnosed by the classifier with high specificity and sensitivity in both the original and validation cohorts. The 87-base-pair reads could not distinguish some IMGT-functional V segments, including TRBV6-2 and TRBV6-3, so those segments were excluded. A cluster of highly shared sequence variants was judged likely to represent a technical artifact of the sequencing pipeline. Because HLA typing was missing for some donors at each locus, association tests included only the typed subset. According to a later analysis, parvovirus B19, influenza, CMV and Epstein-Barr virus appeared linked to several top co-occurrence clusters. A few of the identified cytomegalovirus-associated TCR beta chains were confirmed in vitro to be specific for cytomegalovirus antigens. An association between a missense DCLRE1C variant and V-gene and J-gene trimming of TCR beta chains was found in a later genetic analysis and replicated in an independent cohort. While some public TCRs were present in many individuals, most TCR sequences turned up only very rarely across donors.

The CDR3 runs 15 amino acids, cysteine and phenylalanine included. Only the CDR3 DNA stays, 45 bases, in frame from base 1. Reading the germline V gene gives CDR1 MGHDK and CDR2 SYGVNS. V loses 1 base at its end and J loses 7 bases; junction bases beyond the gene matches: 7. The library was made by the immunoSEQ multiplex PCR assay. The multiplex PCR relied on a mix of 60 forward primers for TCR Vbeta segments and 13 reverse primers for TCR Jbeta segments. The CDR3 region of rearranged TCR beta genes was amplified from genomic DNA with a multiplex PCR assay. On the Illumina HiSeq System, the amplified TCR beta libraries were sequenced as 87-base-pair reads. The original methods were these. In a later analysis, 80 million or so unique TCR beta chains were counted across the roughly 610 repertoires, and around 11 million of these chains were shared by at least two donors. Raw reads were error-corrected and collapsed into unique sequences by a nearest-neighbor algorithm in which closely related sequences were merged to remove PCR and sequencing errors. Alignment of CDR3 sequences to IMGT reference sequences was used to assign V, D and J gene segments. For a sequence to be retained, at least a six-nucleotide match to both a V gene segment and a J gene segment was required. A rearrangement was called productive if the CDR3 had no stop codons and remained in frame with V and J, and every other rearrangement was called non-productive. CDR3 was defined according to IMGT convention as the region running from the second conserved V-encoded cysteine to the conserved J-encoded phenylalanine. Sequences without an unambiguous match to a single V gene segment were excluded from the earlier analysis of 587 of the donors. In an earlier analysis of around 600 of the donors, V segments were called functional above 56.7% productive rearrangements and were called segregating when the between-donor standard deviation exceeded 5%. A statistical classification framework was developed to diagnose cytomegalovirus status using the catalog of TCR beta chain sequences. In a later analysis, V and J genes were assigned by comparing TCR nucleotide sequences against IMGT/GENE-DB human TR gene sequences. Using the TCRdist pipeline, a later analysis assigned CDR3 sequences along with most-parsimonious VDJ recombination scenarios. In a later analysis, each TCR beta chain was defined by its CDR3 amino acid sequence together with its V-gene family, and reads lacking a unique V-gene family were excluded. To address suspected cross-contamination and a sequencing artifact, a later analysis removed 592 highly shared, low-generation-probability nucleotide sequences. A later analysis calculated a clonal expansion index for each public chain from normalized within-repertoire ranks of inferred template counts. In a later analysis, generation probabilities were computed with a VDJ recombination model fitted to out-of-frame rearrangements, and the resulting probabilities were checked against IGoR. A later analysis scored TCR-TCR, TCR-HLA and TCR-CMV co-occurrence with hypergeometric tests, applying a repertoire-size bias correction to TCR pairs. To estimate false discovery rates, a later analysis permuted the HLA or CMV assignments 20 times. In a later analysis, co-occurring TCRs were grouped using DBSCAN, with TCRdist sequence similarity added in when clustering inside HLA-allele-positive subsets. For co-occurrence clustering, repertoires with fewer than 30,000 or more than 120,000 public chains were excluded, along with four or five repertoires with anomalous nucleotide sharing. The table comes from immuneACCESS by way of TCRdb, which keeps in-frame sequences with V and J called. Part of the clones is missing from these tables; in studies checked, under half for an unresolved V gene and the rest for unknown reasons. V and J calls and clone size come straight from that table; D and trimming were deduced from the DNA. This sample has about 160,000 clones in its table, and about 75% of those were observed once. The ten top clones hold roughly 7.4% of the sample.

In total, just over 650 healthy bone marrow donors made up the cohort. All cohort members were sampled while nominally healthy, although unrecorded immune exposures were likely present. The donor was CMV seropositive and was included in the group of 250 to 350 seropositive cohort members. Every donor gave a peripheral blood sample, and the peripheral blood mononuclear cells from that sample were used for TCR beta sequencing. Genomic DNA was extracted from the blood cell samples with the Qiagen DNeasy Blood Extraction Kit. On this clone itself: Its antigen is not yet known. No base quality information exists; no much larger clone differs at one position.

The chain is encoded by TRBV25-1 joined to TRBJ2-3; 8 bases in the junction line up with TRBD2. The clonotype originates from a male donor in good health and CMV-seropositive. Sample: PBMCs. The DNA sequence is TGTGCCAGCAGTGAATCCGGGGGGGATTTTTATACGCAGTATTTT. Its coded protein is CASSESGGDFYTQYF. Extended through the reference TRBV25-1 and TRBJ2-3 proteins, this CDR3 yields the full variable domain: EADIYQTPRYLVIGTGKKITLECSQTMGHDKMYWYQQDPGMELHLIHYSYGVNSTEKGDLSSESTVSRIRTEHFPLTLESARPSHTSQYLCASSESGGDFYTQYFGPGTRLTVL.